Each of the 23 T cell receptor beta chains below was sequenced from the same sample in a study of PD-L1 blockade in urothelial cancer. Time point defined: pretreatment peripheral blood. Assay used: immunoSEQ multiplex PCR; TCRdb lists only in-frame clones, some missing. The repertoire consists of about 87,000 clones, with 84% occurring once and the leading ten covering 2% to 2.5%. Here the sequenced sample was PBMCs, taken around atezolizumab (anti-PD-L1) treatment. The receptors were gathered from a man in his sixties with urothelial cancer.

V and J are TRBV9 and TRBJ2-4, with D possibly being TRBD1 (6 bases). Per germline, CDR1 SGDLS and CDR2 YYNGEE. V lost 0 bases and J 8 bases, leaving 21 bases between the germline ends. The CDR3 is made up of 17 amino acids. The CDR3 nucleotides are TGTGCCAGCAGCGTAGCAGCAGGGGTCGACCCGAGGGACATTCAGTACTTC. The encoded protein is CASSVAAGVDPRDIQYF.

The chain links TRBV9 to TRBJ1-4; 11 bases fit TRBD1. The V gene end was trimmed by 0 bases and the J gene end by 1 base; junction bases not matched to a gene: 8. Germline V gene data show CDR1 as SGDLS and CDR2 as YYNGEE. The CDR3 is 19 amino acids. The CDR3 nucleotides read TGTGCCAGCAGCGTAGGCTCAGGACAGGGGGCTATAACTAATGAAAAACTGTTTTTT. This translates into CASSVGSGQGAITNEKLFF.

The chain combines TRBV28 with TRBJ2-1; 9 bases agree with TRBD2. The V gene's germline CDR1 is MDHEN and CDR2 SYDVKM. V shed 4 bases and J 7 bases; nucleotides not matched to a gene: 11. The CDR3 is 16 amino acids. In DNA form, the CDR3 reads TGTGCCAGCAGTTCGCCCGGGGCGGGAGGGATGAATGAGCAGTTCTTC. Protein sequence: CASSSPGAGGMNEQFF.

The DNA for the CDR3 is TGCGCCAGCAGTCAATCGGAATTGGGGGCAGGGGATGTAGATACGCAGTATTTT. It yields the protein CASSQSELGAGDVDTQYF. The V and J genes are TRBV23-1 and TRBJ2-3, with D maybe TRBD1 (6 bases). TRBV23-1 is recorded as an ORF, its role being uncertain. The CDR3 contains 18 residues. The germline V and J ends were trimmed by 0 bases and 5 bases, with 21 bases remaining between them.

This CDR3 reads CASTLGTGVGEQYF. The CDR3 nucleotides are TGTGCCAGCACCCTAGGGACAGGGGTCGGCGAGCAGTACTTC. The chain is built from TRBV28 and TRBJ2-7, with 10 positions matching TRBD1. The CDR3 has 14 amino acids. The germline V gene encodes CDR1 MDHEN and CDR2 SYDVKM. Trimming at V came to 7 bases and at J to 6 bases, leaving 9 bases not matched to a gene.

The chain uses TRBV27 and TRBJ2-7; 11 bases are a match to TRBD2. This CDR3 contains 14 residues. Germline trimming cut 8 bases from V and 2 bases from J; bases unmatched to any gene: 5. The germline gives CDR1 MNHEY, CDR2 SMNVEV (reference sequence). For the CDR3, the DNA is TGTGCCAGCTCCCGACTAGCGGGGACCTACGAGCAGTACTTC. As protein: CASSRLAGTYEQYF.

The chain recombines TRBV19 with TRBJ2-2, with a possible D match to TRBD1 (6 bases). V shed 6 bases and J shed 0 bases, with 8 bases lying between them. The CDR3 runs 14 residues. Germline lookup yields CDR1 LNHDA and CDR2 SQIVND (reference sequence). The CDR3, as DNA: TGTGCCAGTAGGGACAGATCGAACACCGGGGAGCTGTTTTTT. It yields the protein CASRDRSNTGELFF.

The CDR3 nucleotides are TGTGCCAGCAGCTTGATCCGGCTAGCGGGAGAAGATACGCAGTATTTT. Translating gives CASSLIRLAGEDTQYF. This chain joins TRBV7-2 and TRBJ2-3; 10 bases fit TRBD2. This CDR3 contains 16 residues. Germline V CDR1 and CDR2: SGHTA, FQGNSA. Trimming removed 3 bases from V and 5 bases from J; junction bases left unmatched: 8.

The chain uses TRBV11-2 and TRBJ1-4, with 7 bases that match TRBD1. J lost 3 bases, V lost 5 bases, and 6 bases had no gene match. This CDR3 is 15 amino acids long. Per germline, CDR1 SGHAT and CDR2 FQNNGV. CDR3: CASSPTGIANEKLFF. The CDR3 region has the DNA TGTGCCAGCAGCCCGACAGGGATCGCTAATGAAAAACTGTTTTTT.

DNA for the CDR3: TGTGCCAGTAGTAACCGGGACAGGGGGGTGTATTTT. The encoded protein is CASSNRDRGVYF. This chain joins TRBV19 and TRBJ2-3, with 11 bases matching TRBD1. CDR3 size: 12 residues. V shed 4 bases, J shed 14 bases, and the junction held 5 bases outside the gene matches. Germline CDR1 LNHDA, CDR2 SQIVND (reference sequence).

This clone was picked up a small number of times. The chain carries TRBV18 and TRBJ1-1; TRBD1 matches 8 bases. The length of the CDR3 is 13 residues. Per germline, CDR1 KGHSH and CDR2 LQKENI. Losses at the gene ends were 3 bases for V and 7 bases for J; bases not matched to a gene: 4. The CDR3 DNA follows: TGTGCCAGCTCACCTCCCGACAGGGGTGAAGCTTTCTTT. Protein sequence: CASSPPDRGEAFF.

The chain employs TRBV5-4 and TRBJ1-4; no clear D. The ends were cut back, 1 base at V and 0 bases at J, with 4 bases in the middle. Germline CDR1 and CDR2: SGHNT and YYREEE (reference sequence). This CDR3 is 14 amino acids long. The chain's CDR3 is CASSLRATNEKLFF. In DNA, the CDR3 is TGTGCCAGCAGCTTGCGGGCAACTAATGAAAAACTGTTTTTT.

The chain joins TRBV5-6 to TRBJ1-2; 7 bases map to TRBD1. This CDR3 contains 14 residues. The germline V gene has CDR1 SGHDT and CDR2 YYEEEE. J gave up 2 bases and V 3 bases, and 4 bases lay outside the gene matches. CDR3 nucleotide sequence: TGTGCCAGCAGCTGGGGACAGAACAACTATGGCTACACCTTC. As protein: CASSWGQNNYGYTF. Together with reference TRBV5-6 and TRBJ1-2, the CDR3 gives the full variable domain: DAGVTQSPTHLIKTRGQQVTLRCSPKSGHDTVSWYQQALGQGPQFIFQYYEEEERQRGNFPDRFSGHQFPNYSSELNVNALLLGDSALYLCASSWGQNNYGYTFGSGTRLTVV.

This clone was detected only a few times. This chain links TRBV4-3 with TRBJ1-4, with 9 bases aligning to TRBD1. The CDR3 runs to 15 residues. Germline CDR1 LGHNA, CDR2 YSLEER. With 2 bases clipped from V and 6 bases from J, the junction kept 4 bases outside the gene matches. The CDR3 is CASSQHRTGDEKLFF. DNA of the CDR3: TGCGCCAGCAGCCAACATAGGACAGGGGATGAAAAACTGTTTTTT.

This chain links TRBV29-1 with TRBJ2-2; D perhaps matches TRBD1 (6 bases). Germline CDR1 and CDR2: SQVTM and ANQGSEA. Trimming cost V 5 bases and J 3 bases, with 13 bases left between them. This CDR3 spans 14 amino acids. CDR3 nucleotides: TGCAGCGTTCGAGCAGGGGAGCACACCGGGGAGCTGTTTTTT. Its translation is CSVRAGEHTGELFF.

This clone was detected only once. The chain has TRBV4-1 and TRBJ1-1; D not resolved. This CDR3 spans 15 amino acids. The germline V gene encodes CDR1 MGHRA and CDR2 YSYEKL. Trimming shortened V by 1 base and J by 0 bases, and 9 bases separated the two germline ends. The CDR3 loop reads CASSQVGGMNTEAFF. CDR3 nucleotides: TGCGCCAGCAGCCAAGTCGGAGGCATGAACACTGAAGCTTTCTTT.

This clone was seen just once. V is TRBV7-9 and J is TRBJ2-5; 10 bases fit TRBD2. Germline assignment: CDR1 SEHNR and CDR2 FQNEAQ (reference sequence). Losses at the gene ends were 2 bases for V and 5 bases for J; bases not matched to a gene: 5. CDR3 length: 15 residues. In DNA, the CDR3 is TGTGCCAGCAGCTTAAGGGAGGGACTAGCGGAGACCCAGTACTTC. It translates to CASSLREGLAETQYF.

The chain has TRBV19 and TRBJ2-4; the D is unclear. Trimming shortened V by 5 bases and J by 9 bases, and 17 bases separated the two germline ends. The CDR3 is 14 amino acids. Germline V lookup: CDR1 LNHDA, CDR2 SQIVND (reference sequence). The CDR3 loop is CASSLQIRQRIQYF. The CDR3 coding sequence is TGTGCCAGTAGTCTTCAGATCCGGCAGCGCATTCAGTACTTC.

A single count supports this clone. The rearrangement uses TRBV5-4 and TRBJ2-5; 8 bases map to TRBD2. V dropped 6 bases and J dropped 5; count of bases not matched to a gene: 12. Looked up from germline, CDR1 is SGHNT and CDR2 is YYREEE (reference sequence). This CDR3 is 15 amino acids long. The CDR3 region has the DNA TGTGCCAGCACTGTCGGGGGGGGGCAAAGGGAGACCCAGTACTTC. Translating it yields CASTVGGGQRETQYF.

The V and J genes are TRBV7-3 and TRBJ2-3; TRBD2 agrees at 8 bases. The CDR3 spans 15 residues. Germline V gives CDR1 SGHTA, CDR2 FQGTGA. The junction had 3 bases not matched to a gene; V was cut back by 3 bases and J by 1 base. CDR3 in DNA: TGTGCCAGCAGCTTCGGGGGGGGAGGCACAGATACGCAGTATTTT. It codes for CASSFGGGGTDTQYF. Supplemented by reference TRBV7-3 and TRBJ2-3, the full variable domain reads GAGVSQTPSNKVTEKGKYVELRCDPISGHTALYWYRQSLGQGPEFLIYFQGTGAADDSGLPNDRFFAVRPEGSVSTLKIQRTERGDSAVYLCASSFGGGGTDTQYFGPGTRLTVL.

The CDR3 sequence: CASSPPRGGGETQYF. The CDR3 coding sequence is TGTGCCAGCAGCCCTCCTAGGGGGGGAGGGGAGACCCAGTACTTC. This chain uses TRBV9 with TRBJ2-5, with D perhaps TRBD2 (7 bases). The CDR3 spans 15 residues. The germline gives CDR1 SGDLS, CDR2 YYNGEE. V shed 4 bases and J shed 5 bases, with 18 bases lying between them.

This clone was recorded a few times. The gene calls are TRBV30 and TRBJ1-2; no definite D call. Germline V gives CDR1 GTSNPN, CDR2 SVGIG (reference sequence). The CDR3 covers 12 residues. Trimming left V 2 bases short and J 2 bases short, with 6 bases between. The CDR3 reads CAWSTGNYGYTF. The DNA for the CDR3 is TGTGCCTGGAGTACGGGAAACTATGGCTACACCTTC.

The V and J genes are TRBV27 and TRBJ2-3; TRBD2 matches at 13 bases. The length of the CDR3 is 17 residues. Germline CDR1 MNHEY, CDR2 SMNVEV (reference sequence). V trimming: 5 bases; J trimming: 6 bases; junction bases outside the gene matches: 11. CDR3 in amino acids: CASSKPGLAGSWDTQYF. The CDR3 DNA follows: TGTGCCAGCAGTAAACCGGGACTAGCGGGAAGTTGGGATACGCAGTATTTT.